Presented here are 28 T cell receptor beta chains from one specimen sequenced in a study of naive and memory T cell subsets. Findings and caveats of the study: Especially in CD8 cells, naive repertoires contained a few larger clonotypes, possibly CD45RA-re-expressing memory cells.

These receptors lack a known antigen. The beta constant-region primer was an equimolar mix of two oligonucleotides covering TRBC1 and TRBC2. Ligated cDNA was amplified by four rounds of PCR with nested alpha and beta constant-region primers and SP2. From the UMI-ligation and nested PCR reads, TCRdb called clonotypes with MiXCR, one entry per CDR3 protein. The repertoire has around 140,000 distinct CDR3 sequences, approximately 20% of them found once; the top ten carry 0.6% to 0.8%. The sample was naive CD8+ T cells from blood. The receptor source for this set is a human donor in good health.

This chain links TRBV30 with TRBJ1-1, with D hard to call. This CDR3 has 10 residues. V lost 1 base to trimming and J lost 5 bases, with 2 bases between them. The germline V gene has CDR1 GTSNPN and CDR2 SVGIG (reference sequence). CDR3 loop: CAWSGTEAFF. In DNA form, the CDR3 reads TGTGCCTGGAGTGGGACTGAAGCTTTCTTT.

The chain links TRBV28 to TRBJ2-1, with unresolved D. The germline V gene has CDR1 MDHEN and CDR2 SYDVKM. Between the trimmed V and J ends, which lost 5 bases and 5 bases, there was a span of 10 bases. CDR3 length equals 13 residues. The CDR3, as DNA: TGTGCCAGCAGTAAAGGGAAAAACAATGAGCAGTTCTTC. Amino acids: CASSKGKNNEQFF.

The V call is TRBV27, the J call TRBJ1-1; a weak D match, TRBD1 (6 bases). Germline CDR1 reads MNHEY; CDR2 reads SMNVEV (reference sequence). This CDR3 region has 14 residues. V lost 8 bases, J lost 7 bases, and 20 bases lay in between. The CDR3: CASFYRDILDEAFF. Here the CDR3 DNA reads TGTGCCAGCTTTTACCGGGACATACTAGATGAAGCTTTCTTT.

The CDR3 nucleotides read TGTGCCAGCAGCGTAGGGGGGACAGACGAGCAGTACTTC. This sequence encodes CASSVGGTDEQYF. This chain joins TRBV9 and TRBJ2-7; 7 bases agree with TRBD1. Unmatched junction bases numbered 2, after V lost 0 bases and J lost 5 bases. Germline CDR1 is SGDLS and CDR2 is YYNGEE. This CDR3 has 13 residues.

The gene calls are TRBV5-1 and TRBJ2-2; the match to TRBD1 covers 7 bases. With V trimmed by 0 bases and J by 5 bases, 7 bases remained unmatched. This CDR3 spans 16 amino acids. Germline V gene sequence: CDR1 SGHRS, CDR2 YFSETQ. Here the CDR3 reads CASSLEDTGDTGELFF. The CDR3 DNA is TGCGCCAGCAGCTTGGAAGATACAGGGGATACCGGGGAGCTGTTTTTT.

This clonotype was counted only a few times. CDR3 coding DNA: TGTGCCAGCAGTTTATCGAACGGGGAGCTGTTTTTT. It specifies CASSLSNGELFF. J is TRBJ2-2 and V is TRBV27; D not certain. The CDR3 has 12 amino acids. V gave up 0 bases and J gave up 7 bases, with 3 bases separating them. CDR1 MNHEY and CDR2 SMNVEV come from the germline V gene (reference sequence).

This clonotype showed up just a few times. V is TRBV10-3 and J is TRBJ1-2; possible D gene TRBD1, 5 bases. Germline lookup yields CDR1 ENHRY and CDR2 SYGVKD. This CDR3 region has 11 residues. Trimming took 8 bases from V and 6 from J, leaving 10 bases between them. Here the CDR3 reads CAIGAGNGYTF. The CDR3 nucleotides are TGTGCCATCGGAGCAGGGAATGGCTACACCTTC.

The V call is TRBV3-1, the J call TRBJ2-7; D assignment may be TRBD1 or TRBD2 (5 bases each). Germline V gene sequence: CDR1 LGHDT, CDR2 YNNKEL (reference sequence). The CDR3 has 13 amino acids. The V end lost 4 bases, the J end lost 7 bases, and 14 bases lay between the germline ends. CDR3 sequence (DNA): TGTGCCAGCAGCCTCTCGGGACCGAGGGAGCAGTACTTC. This gives the protein CASSLSGPREQYF.

V gene TRBV20-1 combines with J gene TRBJ1-1; 10 bases match TRBD1. V lost 3 bases, J lost 5 bases, and 0 bases stayed unmatched. The CDR3 has 12 amino acids. Germline CDR1 DFQATT, CDR2 SNEGSKA (reference sequence). CDR3 DNA sequence: TGCAGTGCTAGGGACAGGGGGACTGAAGCTTTCTTT. Encoded protein: CSARDRGTEAFF.

This clonotype was seen more than once but under ten times. J is TRBJ1-2 and V is TRBV7-9, with 7 bases fitting TRBD1. Trimming took 4 bases from V and 8 from J; bases not matched to a gene: 13. CDR3 length: 15 amino acids. CDR1 and CDR2 from the germline V gene are SEHNR and FQNEAQ (reference sequence). The CDR3 sequence: CASSSPAGTAEGYTF. CDR3 nucleotide sequence: TGTGCCAGCAGCTCTCCCGCCGGGACAGCAGAAGGCTACACCTTC.

The sample holds many counts of this clonotype. The chain carries TRBV19 and TRBJ1-5; the D is unclear. Trimming shortened V by 9 bases and J by 3 bases, and 15 bases separated the two germline ends. Germline loops: CDR1 LNHDA, CDR2 SQIVND (reference sequence). The CDR3 has 14 amino acids. CDR3 nucleotide sequence: TGTGCCAGCGCTCCGCCCGCTTACAATCAGCCCCAGCATTTT. The encoded protein is CASAPPAYNQPQHF.

The V and J genes are TRBV27 and TRBJ2-5, with unresolved D. CDR1 MNHEY and CDR2 SMNVEV come from the germline V gene (reference sequence). Trimming removed 4 bases at V and 1 base at J, with 13 bases between. The CDR3 length is 15 residues. The CDR3 reads CASSYGQTTQETQYF. Written as DNA, the CDR3 is TGTGCCAGCAGTTATGGCCAAACGACCCAAGAGACCCAGTACTTC.

This clonotype was counted a few times. V usage is TRBV25-1 and J usage is TRBJ1-2, with 8 bases lining up with TRBD1. The CDR3 is 16 amino acids. Trimming took 1 base from V and 3 from J; bases not matched to a gene: 7. Per the germline V gene, CDR1 is MGHDK and CDR2 is SYGVNS. CDR3: CASSEWEDRVDYGYTF. In DNA, the CDR3 is TGTGCCAGCAGTGAATGGGAGGACAGGGTAGACTATGGCTACACCTTC.

The chain combines TRBV4-3 with TRBJ1-1; TRBD1 matches 8 bases. This CDR3 has 14 residues. The germline V gene has CDR1 LGHNA and CDR2 YSLEER. The V and J ends lost 1 base and 7 bases, in that order; junction bases with no gene match: 5. The CDR3 nucleotides read TGCGCCAGCAGCCAAGGGCAGGGGGCTGATGAAGCTTTCTTT. Amino acid sequence: CASSQGQGADEAFF.

The V and J genes are TRBV12-3 or TRBV12-4 and TRBJ2-3; the D is unclear. The CDR3 totals 13 residues. The V gene lost 1 base and the J gene lost 14 bases, with 16 bases spanning the gap. The CDR3 protein is CASSLDPPPMVYF. In DNA form, the CDR3 reads TGTGCCAGCAGTTTAGACCCTCCCCCAATGGTGTATTTT.

J is TRBJ2-1 and V is TRBV5-8, with D perhaps matching TRBD1 or TRBD2 (6 bases each). Germline V lookup: CDR1 SGHTS, CDR2 YDEGEE. V was cut by 0 bases and J by 5 bases, with 12 bases left in between. The CDR3 has 15 amino acids. The CDR3: CASSLGLGGNNEQFF. CDR3 nucleotide sequence: TGTGCCAGCAGCTTGGGATTGGGGGGCAACAATGAGCAGTTCTTC.

This sequence joins TRBV6-1 and TRBJ2-7; TRBD2 matches at 7 bases. The CDR3 is 12 residues long. Germline lookup yields CDR1 MNHNS and CDR2 SASEGT. Here the CDR3 DNA reads TGTGCTTCCCCTAGCGGAGCCTACGAGCAGTACTTC. Encoded protein: CASPSGAYEQYF.

The rearrangement joins TRBV12-3 or TRBV12-4 to TRBJ1-2; D possibly corresponds to TRBD1 (6 bases). The CDR3 sequence is 13 residues long. V lost 4 bases, J lost 8 bases, and 14 bases lay in between. CDR3 residues: CASSSEGGGGYTF. Written as DNA, the CDR3 is TGTGCCAGCAGTTCGGAAGGGGGAGGAGGCTACACCTTC.

This clonotype was detected a few times. V and J are TRBV12-3 or TRBV12-4 and TRBJ1-6; D unresolved. Trimming took 5 bases from V and 7 from J, leaving 9 bases between them. This CDR3 is built from 13 residues. The CDR3 nucleotides read TGTGCCAGCAGTATAGGGATGAATTCACCCCTCCACTTT. The encoded protein is CASSIGMNSPLHF.

This clonotype has a single count. Just one base apart from a much larger clone, this may be a read error. This rearrangement joins TRBV6-6 to TRBJ2-7; possible D gene TRBD2, 6 bases. The germline V gene has CDR1 MNHNY and CDR2 SVGAGI (reference sequence). The CDR3 loop spans 15 amino acids. This chain's CDR3 is CASAITASVSYEQCF. The CDR3 nucleotides are TGTGCCAGCGCAATAACCGCTAGCGTCTCCTACGAGCAGTGCTTC.

A few counts support this clonotype. V and J are TRBV20-1 and TRBJ2-1; TRBD2 agrees at 7 bases. The CDR3 is made up of 14 amino acids. The ends lost 1 base at V and 4 bases at J; junction bases unmatched: 4. Germline CDR1 and CDR2: DFQATT and SNEGSKA (reference sequence). DNA of the CDR3: TGCAGTGCTAGAGCGCTAGCGGATTACAATGAGCAGTTCTTC. Protein product: CSARALADYNEQFF.

This clonotype has a count of ten or more. The chain carries TRBV28 and TRBJ2-7; 10 bases are a match to TRBD1. The V gene's germline CDR1 is MDHEN and CDR2 SYDVKM. The CDR3 has 15 residues. V trimming: 2 bases; J trimming: 5 bases; junction bases outside the gene matches: 6. CDR3 in amino acids: CASSLGPGQGHEQYF. The CDR3 DNA follows: TGTGCCAGCAGTTTAGGACCGGGACAGGGGCACGAGCAGTACTTC.

The rearrangement links TRBV7-9 to TRBJ2-3, with 7 bases aligning to TRBD2. The CDR3 is 16 amino acids. J gave up 2 bases and V 2 bases, and 7 bases lay outside the gene matches. Germline values: CDR1 SEHNR, CDR2 FQNEAQ (reference sequence). The CDR3 region has the DNA TGTGCCAGCAGCTTACTTAGCGGGCGCGCCACAGATACGCAGTATTTT. Its protein product is CASSLLSGRATDTQYF. Supplemented by reference TRBV7-9 and TRBJ2-3, the full variable domain reads DTGVSQNPRHKITKRGQNVTFRCDPISEHNRLYWYRQTLGQGPEFLTYFQNEAQLEKSRLLSDRFSAERPKGSFSTLEIQRTEQGDSAMYLCASSLLSGRATDTQYFGPGTRLTVL.

This clonotype appeared a few times. Here the CDR3 DNA reads TGTGCCAGCAGCGCACTAGTGGGGCCCTACAATGAGCAGTTCTTC. The encoded protein is CASSALVGPYNEQFF. The gene calls are TRBV6-4 and TRBJ2-1, with D possibly called TRBD1 or TRBD2 (5 bases each). Trimming shortened V by 6 bases and J by 2 bases, and 14 bases separated the two germline ends. Germline CDR1 is MRHNA and CDR2 is SNTAGT. The CDR3 loop spans 15 amino acids.

The chain has TRBV28 and TRBJ2-5; 7 nucleotides agree with TRBD2. There are 12 residues in the CDR3. V was clipped by 7 bases and J by 5 bases; unmatched bases: 4. The germline gives CDR1 MDHEN, CDR2 SYDVKM. CDR3 protein: CASTRREETQYF. The CDR3 DNA reads TGTGCCAGCACTCGGCGGGAGGAGACCCAGTACTTC.

This sequence joins TRBV19 and TRBJ2-7; 9 bases align to TRBD2. Germline CDR1 and CDR2: LNHDA and SQIVND (reference sequence). The CDR3 runs 14 residues. V trimming: 8 bases; J trimming: 3 bases; junction bases outside the gene matches: 8. The CDR3 spells CASSVTSGFYEQYF. For the CDR3, the DNA is TGTGCCAGTTCAGTGACTAGCGGATTCTACGAGCAGTACTTC.

This sequence joins TRBV7-9 and TRBJ1-5, with D unclear. This CDR3 comprises 12 residues. V was clipped by 1 base and J by 6 bases, with 4 bases between them. The germline V gene has CDR1 SEHNR and CDR2 FQNEAQ (reference sequence). The CDR3 region is CASSLETQPQHF. The DNA of the CDR3 is TGTGCCAGCAGCTTAGAGACTCAGCCCCAGCATTTT.

In its sample, this clonotype was seen a few times. V usage is TRBV7-9 and J usage is TRBJ2-1, with 11 bases lining up with TRBD2. This CDR3 comprises 17 residues. Germline CDR1 and CDR2: SEHNR and FQNEAQ (reference sequence). V lost 2 bases to trimming and J lost 5 bases; unmatched junction nucleotides: 8. The CDR3 spells CASSLTSGGPTDNEQFF. DNA of the CDR3: TGTGCCAGCAGCTTAACTAGCGGGGGACCGACGGACAATGAGCAGTTCTTC.